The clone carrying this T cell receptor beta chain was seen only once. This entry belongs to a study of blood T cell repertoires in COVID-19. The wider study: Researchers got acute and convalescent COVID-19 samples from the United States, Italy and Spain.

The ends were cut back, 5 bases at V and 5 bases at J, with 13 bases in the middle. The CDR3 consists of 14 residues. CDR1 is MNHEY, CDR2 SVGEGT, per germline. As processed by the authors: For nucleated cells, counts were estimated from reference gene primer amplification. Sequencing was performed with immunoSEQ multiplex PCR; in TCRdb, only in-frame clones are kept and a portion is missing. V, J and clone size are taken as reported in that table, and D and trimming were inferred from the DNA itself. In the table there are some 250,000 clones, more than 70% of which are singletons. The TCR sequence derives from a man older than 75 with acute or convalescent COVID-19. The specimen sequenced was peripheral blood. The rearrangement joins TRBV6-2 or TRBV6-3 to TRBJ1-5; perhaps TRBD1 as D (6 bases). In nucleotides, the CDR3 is TGTGCCAGCAGTGCCGCGGGGGGCCATCAGCCCCAGCATTTT. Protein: CASSAAGGHQPQHF.